Listed here are 8 T cell receptor beta chains from one sample, sequenced in a study of cytomegalovirus exposure and HLA in healthy donors. 60 Vbeta and 13 Jbeta primers were used in PCR. Using immunoSEQ multiplex PCR, the repertoire was profiled, and TCRdb retains in-frame clones only, with some absent. The sample contains approximately 53,000 clones, more than 65% of which appear only once. The specimen sequenced was PBMCs. Receptors originate from a woman in her forties or fifties in good health and CMV-seronegative.

V and J are TRBV6-6 and TRBJ1-4; 8 bases are a match to TRBD1. The CDR3 length is 15 residues. Trimming cost V 6 bases and J 7 bases; bases outside gene matches: 10. The V gene's germline CDR1 is MNHNY and CDR2 SVGAGI (reference sequence). Here the CDR3 DNA reads TGTGCCAGCAGGTACACCGGGACAGGTAGTGAAAAACTGTTTTTT. It codes for CASRYTGTGSEKLFF.

The chain joins TRBV6-5 to TRBJ1-5, with D uncertain. Looked up from germline, CDR1 is MNHEY and CDR2 is SVGAGI. The CDR3 totals 16 residues. V lost 3 bases and J 5 bases, leaving 17 bases between the germline ends. Here the CDR3 DNA reads TGTGCCAGCAGTTATAGCGGATCCCGCACGGATCAGCCCCAGCATTTT. It specifies CASSYSGSRTDQPQHF.

The J gene is TRBJ1-6, the V gene TRBV4-3; no reliable D call. Per germline, CDR1 LGHNA and CDR2 YSLEER. The CDR3 extends over 16 amino acids. The V gene lost 4 bases and the J gene lost 0 bases, with 10 bases spanning the gap. CDR3 nucleotide sequence: TGCGCCAGCAGCCTACGGGTTAGCTCCTATAATTCACCCCTCCACTTT. The encoded protein is CASSLRVSSYNSPLHF.

The chain uses TRBV6-1 and TRBJ2-3, with TRBD2 matching over 11 bases. CDR3 length equals 16 residues. Germline CDR1 MNHNS, CDR2 SASEGT. With 4 bases clipped from V and 2 bases from J, the junction kept 5 bases outside the gene matches. The CDR3 spells CASSAQTSGDTDTQYF. The CDR3 bases are TGTGCCAGCAGTGCCCAGACTAGCGGGGACACAGATACGCAGTATTTT.

The V gene is TRBV6-1, the J gene TRBJ1-6, with 8 bases matching TRBD1. The trim removed 1 base at V and 7 bases at J, leaving 6 bases unmatched. The CDR3 covers 16 residues. Germline CDR1 and CDR2: MNHNS and SASEGT. CDR3 loop: CASSEEGDRPNSPLHF. DNA for the CDR3: TGTGCCAGCAGTGAAGAAGGGGACAGGCCCAATTCACCCCTCCACTTT.

This clone was found a few times. This likely reflects a read error, since a far larger clone is one base away. The chain links TRBV5-1 to TRBJ2-1, with 7 positions matching TRBD1. The V and J ends lost 4 bases and 2 bases, in that order; junction bases with no gene match: 3. The CDR3 runs 14 residues. Germline V lookup: CDR1 SGHRS, CDR2 YFSETQ. CDR3 in amino acids: CASSRDSPYNEQFF. The CDR3 DNA is TGCGCCAGCAGCAGGGACAGCCCCTACAATGAGCAGTTCTTC.

This chain joins TRBV7-9 and TRBJ1-5; D is unresolved. Trimming took 5 bases from V and 4 from J, leaving 12 bases between them. CDR1 is SEHNR, CDR2 FQNEAQ, per germline (reference sequence). The CDR3 has 14 residues. This chain's CDR3 is CASSPLDMNQPQHF. The CDR3 DNA follows: TGTGCCAGCAGCCCCCTAGATATGAATCAGCCCCAGCATTTT.

This clone came up a few times. The rearrangement joins TRBV27 to TRBJ2-3; D remains ambiguous. The V gene's germline CDR1 is MNHEY and CDR2 SMNVEV (reference sequence). V shed 3 bases and J shed 8 bases, with 9 bases lying between them. CDR3 length: 12 amino acids. CDR3 sequence reads: CASSFGGLTQYF. The CDR3 coding sequence is TGTGCCAGCAGTTTTGGCGGCCTTACGCAGTATTTT.